Following are 3 T cell receptor beta chains from one sample sequenced in a study of post-analysis software for immune sequencing data. Study findings and constraints: Five or six TRBV segments were more frequent in patients than controls; TRBV5-6, TRBV5-1 and TRBV20-1 belonged to this group.

Unique molecular identifiers featured in each of the TCR beta cDNA libraries. TCRdb used MiXCR to reprocess the PCR reads, holding one entry per CDR3 protein. The repertoire holds fewer than 550,000 distinct CDR3 sequences, with approximately 31% as singletons. These TCRs' antigens remain unknown. Sequences were obtained from blood. These receptors all come from a girl aged 2-17 years with multiple sclerosis.

This clonotype came up a few times. The chain employs TRBV5-1 and TRBJ2-1; D is perhaps TRBD2 (6 bases). Germline CDR1 SGHRS, CDR2 YFSETQ. Trimming cost V 4 bases and J 8 bases, with 16 bases left between them. The CDR3 is 14 amino acids. The CDR3 DNA reads as TGCGCCAGCAGCGTGGTAGGAGGAGGGGATGAGCAGTTCTTC. Its protein product is CASSVVGGGDEQFF.

This clonotype was seen more than once but under ten times. The rearrangement joins TRBV5-1 to TRBJ2-5; 8 bases line up with TRBD2. Trimming removed 4 bases from V and 5 bases from J; junction bases left unmatched: 10. The CDR3 is 15 amino acids. Germline V CDR1 and CDR2: SGHRS, YFSETQ. The DNA of the CDR3 is TGCGCCAGCAGCAGTCCCCGGGGGGGCGAGGAGACCCAGTACTTC. Its protein product is CASSSPRGGEETQYF.

This clonotype came up a few times. J is TRBJ1-2 and V is TRBV20-1, with D possibly being TRBD1 (6 bases). This CDR3 spans 13 amino acids. The germline V gene has CDR1 DFQATT and CDR2 SNEGSKA (reference sequence). CDR3 sequence reads: CSDYRGSNYGYTF. The CDR3 DNA is TGCAGCGACTATAGGGGGTCTAACTATGGCTACACCTTC.